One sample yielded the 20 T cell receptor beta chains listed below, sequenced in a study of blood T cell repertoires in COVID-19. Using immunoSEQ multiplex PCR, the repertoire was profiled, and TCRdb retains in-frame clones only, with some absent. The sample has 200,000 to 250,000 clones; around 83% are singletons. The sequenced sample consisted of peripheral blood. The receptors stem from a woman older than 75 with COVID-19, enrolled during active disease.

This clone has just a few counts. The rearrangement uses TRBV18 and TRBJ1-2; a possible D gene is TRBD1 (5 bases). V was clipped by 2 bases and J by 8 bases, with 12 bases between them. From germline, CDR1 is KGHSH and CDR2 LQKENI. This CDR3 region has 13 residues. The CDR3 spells CASSPFQGGGYTF. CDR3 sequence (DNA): TGTGCCAGCTCACCATTCCAGGGTGGAGGCTACACCTTC.

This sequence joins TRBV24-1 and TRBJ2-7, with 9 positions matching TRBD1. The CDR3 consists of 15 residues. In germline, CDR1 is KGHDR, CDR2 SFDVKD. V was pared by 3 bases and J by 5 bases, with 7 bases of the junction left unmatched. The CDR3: CATSDGTGKVDEQYF. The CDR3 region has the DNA TGTGCCACCAGTGATGGGACAGGGAAAGTCGACGAGCAGTACTTC.

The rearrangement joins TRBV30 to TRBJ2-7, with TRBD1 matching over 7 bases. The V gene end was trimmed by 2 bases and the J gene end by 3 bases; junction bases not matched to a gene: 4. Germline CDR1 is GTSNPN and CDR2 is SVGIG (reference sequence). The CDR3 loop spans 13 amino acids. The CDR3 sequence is CAWSRTGLYEQYF. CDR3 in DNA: TGTGCCTGGAGTCGGACAGGCCTCTACGAGCAGTACTTC.

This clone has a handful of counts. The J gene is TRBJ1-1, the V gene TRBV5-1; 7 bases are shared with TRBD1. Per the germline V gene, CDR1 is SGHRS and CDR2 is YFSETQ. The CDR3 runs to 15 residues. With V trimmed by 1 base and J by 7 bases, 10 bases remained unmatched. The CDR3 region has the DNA TGCGCCAGCAGCTTGTGGGTAGGCCGACAGGGTGAAGCTTTCTTT. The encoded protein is CASSLWVGRQGEAFF. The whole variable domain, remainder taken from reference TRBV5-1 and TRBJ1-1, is KAGVTQTPRYLIKTRGQQVTLSCSPISGHRSVSWYQQTPGQGLQFLFEYFSETQRNKGNFPGRFSGRQFSNSRSEMNVSTLELGDSALYLCASSLWVGRQGEAFFGQGTRLTVV.

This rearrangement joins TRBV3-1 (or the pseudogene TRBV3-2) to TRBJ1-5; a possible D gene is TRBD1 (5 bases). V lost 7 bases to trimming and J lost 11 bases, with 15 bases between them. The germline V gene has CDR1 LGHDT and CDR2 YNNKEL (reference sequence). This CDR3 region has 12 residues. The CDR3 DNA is TGTGCCAGCACTCCGCGGGACGCGACCCAGCATTTT. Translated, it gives CASTPRDATQHF.

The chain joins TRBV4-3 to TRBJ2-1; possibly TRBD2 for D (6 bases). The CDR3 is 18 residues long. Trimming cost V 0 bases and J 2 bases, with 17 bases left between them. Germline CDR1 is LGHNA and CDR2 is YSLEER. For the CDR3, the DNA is TGCGCCAGCAGCCAAGATCGGAACGGGGGACTTCCCTACAATGAGCAGTTCTTC. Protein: CASSQDRNGGLPYNEQFF.

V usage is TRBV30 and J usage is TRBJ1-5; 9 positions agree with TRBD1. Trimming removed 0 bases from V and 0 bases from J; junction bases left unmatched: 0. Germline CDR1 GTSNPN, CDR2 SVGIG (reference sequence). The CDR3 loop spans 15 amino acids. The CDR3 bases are TGTGCCTGGAGTGTGGGACAGGGTAGCAATCAGCCCCAGCATTTT. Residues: CAWSVGQGSNQPQHF. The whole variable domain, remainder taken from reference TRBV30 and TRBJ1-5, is SQTIHQWPATLVQPVGSPLSLECTVEGTSNPNLYWYRQAAGRGLQLLFYSVGIGQISSEVPQNLSASRPQDRQFILSSKKLLLSDSGFYLCAWSVGQGSNQPQHFGDGTRLSIL.

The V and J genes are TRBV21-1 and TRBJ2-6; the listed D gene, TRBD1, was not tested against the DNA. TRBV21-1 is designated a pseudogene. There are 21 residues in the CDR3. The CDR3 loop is CASSKETGKNITLSGANVLTF. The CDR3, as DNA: TGTGCCAGCAGCAAGGAGACAGGGAAAAATATCACGCTGTCTGGGGCCAACGTCCTGACTTTC.

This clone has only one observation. CDR3: CASSPASRSTEAFF. CDR3 bases: TGTGCCAGCTCACCAGCAAGTAGGAGCACTGAAGCTTTCTTT. The chain employs TRBV18 and TRBJ1-1, with D unresolved. Trimming removed 2 bases from V and 4 bases from J, with 11 bases in between. Germline V lookup: CDR1 KGHSH, CDR2 LQKENI. The CDR3 has 14 amino acids.

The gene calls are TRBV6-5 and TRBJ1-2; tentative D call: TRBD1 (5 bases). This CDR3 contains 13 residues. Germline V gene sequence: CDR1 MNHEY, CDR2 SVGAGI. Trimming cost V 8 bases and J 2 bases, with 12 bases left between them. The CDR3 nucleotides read TGTGCCAGCTATAAACGGGGGAACTATGGCTACACCTTC. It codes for CASYKRGNYGYTF.

Here the CDR3 reads CSVDRRGEAFF. CDR3 in DNA: TGCAGCGTTGACCGAAGGGGGGAAGCTTTCTTT. The chain has TRBV29-1 and TRBJ1-1; maybe TRBD1 (6 bases). In germline, CDR1 is SQVTM, CDR2 ANQGSEA. V lost 3 bases to trimming and J lost 8 bases, with 10 bases between them. CDR3 length: 11 residues.

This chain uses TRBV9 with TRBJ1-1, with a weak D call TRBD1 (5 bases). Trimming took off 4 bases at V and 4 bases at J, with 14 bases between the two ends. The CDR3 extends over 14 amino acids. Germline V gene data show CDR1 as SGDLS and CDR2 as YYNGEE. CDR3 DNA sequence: TGTGCCAGCAGCCCAAGTGGGGGGAGCACTGAAGCTTTCTTT. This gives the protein CASSPSGGSTEAFF.

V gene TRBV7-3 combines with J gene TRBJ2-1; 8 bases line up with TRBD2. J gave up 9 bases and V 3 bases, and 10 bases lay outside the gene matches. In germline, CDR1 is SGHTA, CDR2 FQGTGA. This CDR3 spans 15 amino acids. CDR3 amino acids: CASSLSREGRSEQFF. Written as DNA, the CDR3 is TGTGCCAGCAGCTTGAGTCGGGAGGGCCGAAGTGAGCAGTTCTTC.

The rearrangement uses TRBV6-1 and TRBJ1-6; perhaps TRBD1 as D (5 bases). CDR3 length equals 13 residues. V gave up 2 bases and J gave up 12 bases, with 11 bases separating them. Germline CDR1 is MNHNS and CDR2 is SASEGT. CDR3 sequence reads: CASSESGALPLHF. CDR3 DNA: TGTGCCAGCAGTGAAAGCGGGGCGCTACCCCTCCACTTT.

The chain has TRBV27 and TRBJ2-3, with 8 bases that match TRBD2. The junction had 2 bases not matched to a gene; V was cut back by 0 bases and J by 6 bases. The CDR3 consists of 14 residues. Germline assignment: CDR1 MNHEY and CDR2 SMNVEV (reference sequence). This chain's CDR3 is CASSLSPGGDTQYF. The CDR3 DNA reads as TGTGCCAGCAGTTTATCCCCGGGGGGGGATACGCAGTATTTT.

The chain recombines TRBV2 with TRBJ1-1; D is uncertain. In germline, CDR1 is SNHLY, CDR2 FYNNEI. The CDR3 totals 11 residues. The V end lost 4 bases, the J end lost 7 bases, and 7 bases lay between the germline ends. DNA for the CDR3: TGTGCCAGCAGTGCACGGGGTGAAGCTTTCTTT. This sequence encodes CASSARGEAFF. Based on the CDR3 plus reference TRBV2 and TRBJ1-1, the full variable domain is EPEVTQTPSHQVTQMGQEVILRCVPISNHLYFYWYRQILGQKVEFLVSFYNNEISEKSEIFDDQFSVERPDGSNFTLKIRSTKLEDSAMYFCASSARGEAFFGQGTRLTVV.

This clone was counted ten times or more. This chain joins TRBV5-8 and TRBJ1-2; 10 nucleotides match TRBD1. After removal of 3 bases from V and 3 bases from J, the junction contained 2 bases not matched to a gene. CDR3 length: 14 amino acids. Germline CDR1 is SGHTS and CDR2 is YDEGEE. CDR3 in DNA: TGTGCCAGCAGCTCGACAGGGGGCTACTATGGCTACACCTTC. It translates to CASSSTGGYYGYTF.

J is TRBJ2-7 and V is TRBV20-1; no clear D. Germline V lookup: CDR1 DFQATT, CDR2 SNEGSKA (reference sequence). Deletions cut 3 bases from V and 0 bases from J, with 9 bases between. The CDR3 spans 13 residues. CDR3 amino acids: CSASASASYEQYF. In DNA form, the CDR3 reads TGCAGTGCTAGTGCAAGCGCCTCCTACGAGCAGTACTTC.

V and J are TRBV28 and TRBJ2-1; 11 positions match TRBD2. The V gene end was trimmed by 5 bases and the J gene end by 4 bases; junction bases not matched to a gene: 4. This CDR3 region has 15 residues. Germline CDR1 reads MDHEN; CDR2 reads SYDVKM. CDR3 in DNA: TGTGCCAGCAGTAAAGGGACTAGCGGATACAATGAGCAGTTCTTC. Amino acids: CASSKGTSGYNEQFF.

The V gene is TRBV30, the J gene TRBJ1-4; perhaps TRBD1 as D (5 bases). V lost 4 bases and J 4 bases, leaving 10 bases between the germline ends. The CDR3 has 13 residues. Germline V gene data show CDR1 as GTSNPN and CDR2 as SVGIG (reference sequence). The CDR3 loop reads CAWTGSLNEKLFF. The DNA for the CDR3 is TGTGCCTGGACAGGGTCGCTTAATGAAAAACTGTTTTTT. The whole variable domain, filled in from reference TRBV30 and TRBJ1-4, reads SQTIHQWPATLVQPVGSPLSLECTVEGTSNPNLYWYRQAAGRGLQLLFYSVGIGQISSEVPQNLSASRPQDRQFILSSKKLLLSDSGFYLCAWTGSLNEKLFFGSGTQLSVL.